The T cell receptor beta chain under discussion was sequenced for a study of OX40 agonist ivuxolimab in advanced cancers. Study in general: The drug used for patients, ivuxolimab, was an agonistic anti-OX40 (CD134) antibody.

For this clone: Its specificity is not known.

Clones were sequenced by immunoSEQ multiplex PCR, and TCRdb holds only the in-frame ones, with some missing. This sample has approximately 69,000 clones, with 80% to 90% found just once. Autoimmune disease history or systemic immunosuppression barred patients. The V segment lost 5 bases and the J segment 8 bases; nucleotides outside the gene matches: 7. The CDR3 has 13 amino acids. Germline V gives CDR1 MDHEN, CDR2 SYDVKM. Study results and limitations: CD4+ and CD8+ blood T cells expanded clonally by week 6 at 0.1 to 3.0 mg/kg.

The origin of this receptor is an adult with an advanced solid tumor such as melanoma, head and neck, liver or kidney cancer. The genes are TRBV28 and TRBJ1-2; 8 bases line up with TRBD1. The input for sequencing was CD4+ or CD8+ T cells sorted from blood, taken in a trial of the OX40 agonist ivuxolimab. The chain's CDR3 is CASSLDRVEGYTF. The CDR3 region has the DNA TGTGCCAGCAGTCTGGACAGGGTCGAAGGCTACACCTTC.